This TCR beta chain is drawn from a study of T cell clonotyping in hematopoietic cell transplantation. Study-wide points: Higher Inverse Simpson Index values in graft donor and pretransplant recipient predicted broader posttransplant TCR diversity. Pathologically expanded recipient clonotypes increased progressively from day 30 to day 180 as diversity fell. Few recipient clonotypes overlapped donors; over 95% were de novo at given depth.

With 3 bases removed from V and 6 bases from J, the gap between germline ends came to 15 bases. The V gene's germline CDR1 is SGHRS and CDR2 YFSETQ. The CDR3 spans 15 residues. Profiled with immunoSEQ multiplex PCR; TCRdb holds only in-frame clones, not every one. The data show 35,000 to 50,000 clones, around 96% seen once. Note on this clone: Its matching antigen is unknown.

The sequence was obtained from a man in his thirties or forties in good health. Some clones in this sample may be carry-over from other donors' samples. The sequencing sample was made of peripheral blood mononuclear cells. The V and J genes are TRBV5-1 and TRBJ1-4; D perhaps matches TRBD1 (6 bases). The CDR3 loop is CASSSQGGTDEKLFF. The DNA of the CDR3 is TGCGCCAGCAGCTCCCAAGGGGGAACGGATGAAAAACTGTTTTTT.